The 12 T cell receptor beta chains listed next were all sequenced from one sample in a study of cytomegalovirus exposure and HLA in healthy donors. In the PCR, 60 Vbeta and 13 Jbeta primers were used. The table came from immunoSEQ multiplex PCR; TCRdb's copy has only in-frame clones and leaves some out. The table for this sample gives around 150,000 clones. The material sequenced was PBMCs. These receptors all come from a young man in good health and CMV-seronegative.

The chain has TRBV12-5 and TRBJ2-3; a weak D match, TRBD1 (6 bases). Trimming removed 5 bases at V and 3 bases at J, with 9 bases between. Germline loops: CDR1 LGHNT, CDR2 FRNRAP. The CDR3 sequence is 13 residues long. The CDR3 is CASGRTGTDTQYF. CDR3 nucleotides: TGTGCTAGTGGTCGAACAGGGACAGATACGCAGTATTTT.

The chain recombines TRBV5-1 with TRBJ2-6; D is possibly TRBD2 (6 bases). This CDR3 is built from 14 residues. Trimming took 4 bases from V and 1 from J, leaving 6 bases between them. Germline V gives CDR1 SGHRS, CDR2 YFSETQ. The CDR3 protein is CASSRESGANVLTF. The CDR3 DNA reads TGCGCCAGCAGCCGGGAGTCTGGGGCCAACGTCCTGACTTTC.

The chain combines TRBV9 with TRBJ2-1, with 10 positions matching TRBD2. V trimming: 3 bases; J trimming: 8 bases; junction bases outside the gene matches: 11. Looked up from germline, CDR1 is SGDLS and CDR2 is YYNGEE. This CDR3 has 16 amino acids. The CDR3 reads CASSEPPSGSMYEQFF. In nucleotides, the CDR3 is TGTGCCAGCAGCGAGCCCCCTAGCGGGAGTATGTATGAGCAGTTCTTC.

In nucleotides, the CDR3 is TGTGCCAGCAGCCTTGACAGCTATTCACCCCTCCACTTT. This sequence encodes CASSLDSYSPLHF. The chain uses TRBV7-2 and TRBJ1-6; TRBD1 might be the D (5 bases). The V end was cut by 5 bases, the J end by 8 bases, with 10 bases between. Germline V gene data show CDR1 as SGHTA and CDR2 as FQGNSA. The CDR3 runs 13 residues.

The gene calls are TRBV5-4 and TRBJ2-2, with 14 bases lining up with TRBD2. The germline V gene has CDR1 SGHNT and CDR2 YYREEE (reference sequence). V was pared by 4 bases and J by 3 bases, with 14 bases of the junction left unmatched. The CDR3 runs 20 residues. The DNA for the CDR3 is TGTGCCAGCAGCATGGGAGTCCCGGGACTAGCGGGAGTTGACACCGGGGAGCTGTTTTTT. Translated: CASSMGVPGLAGVDTGELFF.

The rearrangement links TRBV5-4 to TRBJ1-2, with D tentatively TRBD1 (5 bases). Trimming took off 0 bases at V and 2 bases at J, with 14 bases between the two ends. CDR1 and CDR2 (germline): SGHNT, YYREEE (reference sequence). This CDR3 comprises 16 residues. CDR3 coding DNA: TGTGCCAGCAGCTTGGCCGGGGGGGATTTAAACTATGGCTACACCTTC. This gives the protein CASSLAGGDLNYGYTF.

V usage is TRBV19 and J usage is TRBJ2-7; 8 nucleotides match TRBD1. The length of the CDR3 is 16 residues. Germline V gives CDR1 LNHDA, CDR2 SQIVND (reference sequence). The V segment lost 5 bases and the J segment 3 bases; nucleotides outside the gene matches: 12. The CDR3 sequence: CASSYRGTGGLYEQYF. The DNA of the CDR3 is TGTGCCAGTAGTTACCGGGGAACAGGGGGACTCTACGAGCAGTACTTC.

The chain is built from TRBV19 and TRBJ2-1, with D perhaps matching TRBD2 (6 bases). In germline, CDR1 is LNHDA, CDR2 SQIVND (reference sequence). V was cut by 1 base and J by 4 bases, with 8 bases left in between. This CDR3 has 14 amino acids. The CDR3 spells CASSIVSGYNEQFF. The DNA for the CDR3 is TGTGCCAGTAGTATAGTTAGCGGTTACAATGAGCAGTTCTTC.

As for this clone: One junction end does not reproduce the germline sequence, and a read error may be involved. V usage is TRBV6-1 and J usage is TRBJ2-7, with D tentatively TRBD1 (7 bases). The CDR3 sequence is 13 residues long. Germline V gene lookup returns CDR1 MNHNS and CDR2 SASEGT. CDR3 in amino acids: CASSEELGGTAFF. The CDR3 nucleotides read TGTGCCAGCAGTGAAGAGTTAGGGGGGACAGCTTTCTTC.

This chain links TRBV7-2 with TRBJ2-2; 7 bases are shared with TRBD2. Germline assignment: CDR1 SGHTA and CDR2 FQGNSA. The V segment lost 2 bases and the J segment 7 bases; nucleotides outside the gene matches: 7. The CDR3 is 15 amino acids. CDR3 in DNA: TGTGCCAGCAGCTTATTAATCGGGAGGAACGGGGAGCTGTTTTTT. Translating gives CASSLLIGRNGELFF.

Regarding this clone: Additional DNA sequences in this sample encode the identical CDR3. The chain couples TRBV18 to TRBJ2-7; TRBD1 matches at 8 bases. The trim removed 2 bases at V and 7 bases at J, leaving 1 base unmatched. Germline V gene sequence: CDR1 KGHSH, CDR2 LQKENI. CDR3 size: 12 residues. DNA of the CDR3: TGTGCCAGCTCACCAACAGGGGGAGAGCAGTACTTC. It translates to CASSPTGGEQYF.

Comment on this clone: The sample holds other DNA sequences that translate to the same CDR3. V gene TRBV6-5 combines with J gene TRBJ2-3; TRBD1 might be the D (5 bases). CDR1 MNHEY and CDR2 SVGAGI come from the germline V gene. V lost 6 bases to trimming and J lost 6 bases, with 22 bases between them. This CDR3 is built from 16 residues. The CDR3 nucleotides read TGTGCCAGCAGATACCTTGGGCAGGCGAAGGGGGATACGCAGTATTTT. This codes for CASRYLGQAKGDTQYF.